The T cell receptor beta chain under discussion was sequenced for a study of beta chain features in type 1 diabetes. As every portion of the isolated RNA was reverse transcribed, the sequencing read expressed TCRB transcripts. TCRdb's table, derived via immunoSEQ multiplex PCR, lists solely in-frame clones and lacks some. The table has hundreds of thousands of clones, around 14% seen once. Sorting of CD4+ naive, central memory, regulatory and stem cell-like memory cells was performed via CD45RO/CCR7/CD25/CD127/CD95/CD27. Source material: naive CD4+ T cells from blood. The clonotype originates from a middle-aged woman in good health.

This CDR3 reads CASSHRTATRNTEAFF. DNA of the CDR3: TGTGCCAGCAGCCACAGGACAGCCACTCGGAACACTGAAGCTTTCTTT. V and J are TRBV7-9 and TRBJ1-1; D is possibly TRBD1 (6 bases). V dropped 5 bases and J dropped 1 base, with 17 bases sitting between them. CDR3 length: 16 residues. Germline V lookup: CDR1 SEHNR, CDR2 FQNEAQ (reference sequence).